This T cell receptor beta chain was identified in a study of human T cells and chemical hapten exposure (dated by TCRdb to about 2021). As for the study more broadly: For sensitization, 2% DPC in acetone was applied to a 2 cm by 2 cm area of upper inner arm skin. Patients additionally received weekly therapeutic DPC doses to the scalp throughout the roughly 26-week study period. Patch testing was done on the upper back using Finn chambers containing 0.01% DPC, and results were scored after 6 days according to International Contact Dermatitis Research Group standards. Most of the patients in the cohort were female, and the cohort covered alopecia areata with under or over 50% scalp involvement, alopecia totalis and alopecia universalis. Libraries were combined into a pool for sequencing, and differences in TCR yield between samples came mainly from small differences in library volumes within the pool. This study followed changes in the peripheral blood TCR repertoire in vivo during primary and secondary sensitization of alopecia patients to the hapten diphenylcyclopropenone (DPC). Blood samples were taken from patients before sensitization (week 0) and then at 2, 6 and about 24 weeks after DPC sensitization. Blood for TCR sequencing was provided by twenty-nine alopecia patients at one to four time points (pre-sensitization, 2, 6 and 24 weeks). The paper's findings and limits, for the study overall: A positive correlation was found between the number of PT1 expanded TCRs and patch test score, with significance reached at thresholds 8, 16 and 32 but not 4. Because every patient had alopecia, a presumed autoimmune disease, the patients' immune response might differ from that of healthy individuals. DPC sensitization did not change the number of TCRs with a frequency above 1 in 1000, and there was no evidence of changes in global repertoire structure. Repeated subsampling changed both the strength of the expansion versus patch-test correlation and the threshold at which the correlation became significant. Expanded TCRs formed significantly more large CDR3 similarity clusters than pre-sensitization or healthy control sets, consistent with antigen-driven responses.

Comments on this clonotype: Its antigen remains undetermined. No base quality values were provided; no much bigger clone lies one nucleotide off.

The V and J ends are trimmed by 5 bases and 3 bases, leaving 20 bases between them. Sequences PRHDT (CDR1) and FYEKMQ (CDR2) are obtained from the germline V gene (reference sequence). Reading from cysteine to phenylalanine, the CDR3 counts 17 amino acids. Only CDR3 DNA remains: 51 bases, in frame from the first base. In light of the paper, this sample's time point label describes: patch test 1, 2 weeks after DPC sensitization. The treatment or condition label, as the study defines it: therapeutic diphenylcyclopropenone sensitization with weekly scalp DPC. At every patch-test visit, the blood draw took place before the patch test was put on. Patients were considered eligible if aged 18 to 70, diagnosed with alopecia and deemed suitable for DPC therapy, and patients were excluded if pregnant. Unfractionated whole blood was collected in Tempus Blood RNA tubes, and total RNA was extracted from that blood.

The method was RACE. The sequencer listed for this sample is NextSeq 500. Library preparation attached unique molecular identifiers to individual cDNA molecules for quantitative, reproducible TCR counting. Both TCR alpha and TCR beta chains were sequenced from each blood RNA sample. The paper's data handling went like this. A median of roughly 100,000 TCRs per sample was observed, with a range of about 20,000 to 690,600. V, J and CDR3 annotation of the TCR reads was carried out using the Decombinator software suite. Every sample was subsampled to the same number of TCRs (28,000) for the PS versus PT1 abundance plots. Expanded TCRs were defined as absent before sensitization and observed at least eight times at the 2-week time point. TCRdb reran the public reads through fastp at Q25 and MiXCR, keeping productive beta chains. A single entry per CDR3 protein holds the most common genes and DNA from its merged rows. The authors' filters were not applied to this entry. For this sample there are approximately 74,000 distinct CDR3 sequences; more than 30% appear just once. Around 8.9% of the sample rests with the top ten.

This receptor was obtained from a man aged 40-55 years with alopecia areata. Some clones in this sample may be carry-over from other donors' samples. This specimen was whole blood, taken in connection with sensitization to the hapten diphenylcyclopropenone (DPC). Recombination joined TRBV13 with TRBJ1-5, with no confident D gene call. The CDR3 has the sequence CASSTSRQDPVNQPQHF. The DNA reads TGTGCCAGCAGCACATCTCGACAAGACCCGGTCAATCAGCCCCAGCATTTT.